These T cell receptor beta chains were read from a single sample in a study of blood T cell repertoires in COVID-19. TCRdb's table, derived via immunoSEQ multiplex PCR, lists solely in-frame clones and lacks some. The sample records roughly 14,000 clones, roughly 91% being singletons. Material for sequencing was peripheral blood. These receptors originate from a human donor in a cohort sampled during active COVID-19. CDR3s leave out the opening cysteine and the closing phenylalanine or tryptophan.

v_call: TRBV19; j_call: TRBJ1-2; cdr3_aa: ASRAGQGVYGYT
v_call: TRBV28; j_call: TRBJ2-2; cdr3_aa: ASRETNTGELF
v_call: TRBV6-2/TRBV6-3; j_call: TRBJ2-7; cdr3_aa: ASSLTTGSSYEQY
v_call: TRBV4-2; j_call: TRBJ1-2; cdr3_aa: ASSQGLGSAYGYT
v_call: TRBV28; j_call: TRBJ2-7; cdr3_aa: ASVGSSAWINEQY
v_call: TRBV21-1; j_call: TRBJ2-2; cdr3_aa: ASSKGLVTGELF
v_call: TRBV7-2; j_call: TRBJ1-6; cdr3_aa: ASSLGRVSTNSPLH
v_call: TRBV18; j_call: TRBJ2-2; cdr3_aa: ASSPQGQTNTGELF
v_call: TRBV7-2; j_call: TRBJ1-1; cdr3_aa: ASRRRDLDLNTEAF
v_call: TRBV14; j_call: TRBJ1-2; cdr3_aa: ASSQRQYDGYT
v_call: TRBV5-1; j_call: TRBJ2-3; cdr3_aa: ASSSTVVGDTQY
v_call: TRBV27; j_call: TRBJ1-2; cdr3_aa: ASSLSTRGALQGYT
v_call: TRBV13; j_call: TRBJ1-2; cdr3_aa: ASSLDREGAGYT
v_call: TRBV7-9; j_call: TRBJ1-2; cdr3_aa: ASSSRASNYGYT
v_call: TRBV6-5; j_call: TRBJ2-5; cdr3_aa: ASTSQGWGETQY
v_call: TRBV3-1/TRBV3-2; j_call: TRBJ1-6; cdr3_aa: ASRGGDSYNSPLH
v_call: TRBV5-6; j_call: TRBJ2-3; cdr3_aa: ASSFRTSGREDTQY
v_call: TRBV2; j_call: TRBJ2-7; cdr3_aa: ASSAKVAGGRKEQY
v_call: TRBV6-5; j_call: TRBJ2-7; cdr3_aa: ASSPGTRVWQY
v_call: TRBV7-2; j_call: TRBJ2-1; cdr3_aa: ASSQTSGAYNEQF
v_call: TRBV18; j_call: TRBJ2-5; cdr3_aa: ASSPTKLAGGPKSAETQY
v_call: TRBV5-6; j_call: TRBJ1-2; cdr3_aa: ASSSVDGRNSGYT
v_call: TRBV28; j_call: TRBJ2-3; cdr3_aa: ASSLTVHTQY
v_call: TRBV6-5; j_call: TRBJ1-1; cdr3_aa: ASSYSNRPNTEAF
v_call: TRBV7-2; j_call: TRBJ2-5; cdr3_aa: ASSLEGAGVETQY
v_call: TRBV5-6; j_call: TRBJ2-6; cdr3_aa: ASGTSVDILNSGANVLT
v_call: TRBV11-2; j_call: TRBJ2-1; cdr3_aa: ASSISGGGGDEQF
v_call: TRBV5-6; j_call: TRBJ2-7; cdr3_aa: ASSLRTGEQY
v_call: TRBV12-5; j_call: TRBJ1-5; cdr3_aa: ASGFMTGSGQPQH
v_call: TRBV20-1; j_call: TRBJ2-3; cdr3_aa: SAIDRGHPTDTQY
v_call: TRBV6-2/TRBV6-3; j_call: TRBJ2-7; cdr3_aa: ASRYDRGDIYEQY
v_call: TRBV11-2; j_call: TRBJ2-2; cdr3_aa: ASSFSPLAVESGELF
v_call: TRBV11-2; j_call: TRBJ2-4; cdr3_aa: ASSTEGLAGALAKNIQY
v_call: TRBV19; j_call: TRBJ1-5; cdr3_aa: ASSIGTGTQPQH
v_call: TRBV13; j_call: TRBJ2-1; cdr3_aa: ASSPRTSGIDEQF
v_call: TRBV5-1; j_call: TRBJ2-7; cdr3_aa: ASSLVDWTGDYEQY
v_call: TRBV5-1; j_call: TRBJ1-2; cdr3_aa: ASSLENSNSNGYT
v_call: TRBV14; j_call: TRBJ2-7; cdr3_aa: ASSLTRSEQY
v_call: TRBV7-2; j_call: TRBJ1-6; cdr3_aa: ASRPVTSINSPLH
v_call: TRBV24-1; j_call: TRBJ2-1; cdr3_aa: ATSDSPRSDEQF
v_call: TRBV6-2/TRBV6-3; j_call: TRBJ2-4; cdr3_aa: ASSGLAGALAKNIQY
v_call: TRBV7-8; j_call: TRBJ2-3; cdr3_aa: ASSLAPHPSTDTQY
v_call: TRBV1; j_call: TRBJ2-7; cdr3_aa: TSSLRCYEQY
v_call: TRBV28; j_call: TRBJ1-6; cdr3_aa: ASSAKRTGTNSPLH
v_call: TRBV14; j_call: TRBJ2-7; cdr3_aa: ASSQKPGTGAYEQY
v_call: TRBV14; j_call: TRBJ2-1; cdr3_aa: ASSQDPGTGFNEQF
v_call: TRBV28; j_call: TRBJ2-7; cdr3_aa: ASRRQGSHEQY
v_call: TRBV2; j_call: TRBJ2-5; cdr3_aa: ASSGLAGSLETQY
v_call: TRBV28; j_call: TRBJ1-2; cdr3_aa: ASSLLAGGGGYT
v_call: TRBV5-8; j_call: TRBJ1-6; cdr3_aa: ASSMGQSSPLH
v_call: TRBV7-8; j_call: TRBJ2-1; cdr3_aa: ASSLVGAEYNEQF
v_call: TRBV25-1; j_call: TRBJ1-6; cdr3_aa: ASSEWRQGSPLH
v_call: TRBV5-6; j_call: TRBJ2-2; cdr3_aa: ASSLAAAERANTGELF
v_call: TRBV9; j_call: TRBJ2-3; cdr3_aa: ASSVGRLAGVADTQY
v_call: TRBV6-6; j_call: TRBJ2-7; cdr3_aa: ASSPRGGGRGNYEQY
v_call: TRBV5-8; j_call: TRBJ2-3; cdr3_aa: ASSTGTSGGSTDTQY
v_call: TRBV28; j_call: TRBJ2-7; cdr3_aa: ASSKSGQGTYEQY
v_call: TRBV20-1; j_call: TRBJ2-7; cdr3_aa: SAQGGYEQY